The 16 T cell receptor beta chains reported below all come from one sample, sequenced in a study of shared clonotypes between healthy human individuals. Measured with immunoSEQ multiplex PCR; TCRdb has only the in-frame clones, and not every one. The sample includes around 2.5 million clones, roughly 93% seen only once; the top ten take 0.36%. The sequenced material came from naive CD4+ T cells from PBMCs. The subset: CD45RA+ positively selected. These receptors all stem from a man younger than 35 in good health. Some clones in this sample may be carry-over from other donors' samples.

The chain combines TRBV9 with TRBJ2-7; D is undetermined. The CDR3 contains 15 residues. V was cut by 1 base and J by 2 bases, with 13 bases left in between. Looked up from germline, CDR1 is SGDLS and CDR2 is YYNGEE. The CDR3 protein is CASSVQTGLTYEQYF. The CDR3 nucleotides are TGTGCCAGCAGCGTACAAACGGGCCTAACCTACGAGCAGTACTTC.

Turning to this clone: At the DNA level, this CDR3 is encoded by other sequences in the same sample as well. The DNA for the CDR3 is TGCGCCAGCAGCGCCGGGACGGTGAACACTGAAGCTTTCTTT. Residues: CASSAGTVNTEAFF. The chain uses TRBV5-1 and TRBJ1-1, with D maybe TRBD1 (5 bases). The germline V gene encodes CDR1 SGHRS and CDR2 YFSETQ. V shed 4 bases and J shed 0 bases, with 10 bases lying between them. CDR3 length: 14 amino acids.

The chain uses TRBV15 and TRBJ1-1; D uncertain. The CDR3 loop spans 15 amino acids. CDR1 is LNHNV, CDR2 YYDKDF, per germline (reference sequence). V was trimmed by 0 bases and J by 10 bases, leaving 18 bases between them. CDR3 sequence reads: CATSRESRVSLGAFF. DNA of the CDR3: TGTGCCACCAGCAGAGAATCACGGGTGAGTCTTGGAGCTTTCTTT.

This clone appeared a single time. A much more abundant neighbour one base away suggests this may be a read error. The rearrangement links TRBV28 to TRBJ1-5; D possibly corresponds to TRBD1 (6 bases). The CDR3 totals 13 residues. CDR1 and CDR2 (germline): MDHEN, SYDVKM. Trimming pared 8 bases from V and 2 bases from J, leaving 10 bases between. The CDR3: CASSGDGNQPQHF. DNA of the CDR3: TGTGCCAGCTCAGGGGATGGCAATCAGCCCCAGCATTTT.

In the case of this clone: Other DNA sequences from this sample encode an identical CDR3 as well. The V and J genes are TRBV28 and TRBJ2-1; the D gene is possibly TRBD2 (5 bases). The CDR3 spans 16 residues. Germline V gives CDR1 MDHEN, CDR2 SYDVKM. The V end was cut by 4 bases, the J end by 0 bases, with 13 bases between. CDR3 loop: CASSSLSGSSYNEQFF. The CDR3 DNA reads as TGTGCCAGCAGTTCTTTGAGCGGAAGCTCCTACAATGAGCAGTTCTTC.

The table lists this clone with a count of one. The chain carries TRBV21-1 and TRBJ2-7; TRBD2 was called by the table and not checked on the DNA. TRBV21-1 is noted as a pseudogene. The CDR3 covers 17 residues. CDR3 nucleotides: TGTGCCAGCAGCAAATGCCCCCCCCTAGCGAAACCCTACGAGCAGTACTTC. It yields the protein CASSKCPPLAKPYEQYF.

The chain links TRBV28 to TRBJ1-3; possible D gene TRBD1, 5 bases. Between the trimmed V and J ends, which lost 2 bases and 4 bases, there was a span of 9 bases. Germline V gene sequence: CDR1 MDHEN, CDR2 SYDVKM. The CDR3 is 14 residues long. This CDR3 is CASSLGAAGNTIYF. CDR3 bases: TGTGCCAGCAGTTTAGGGGCAGCCGGAAACACCATATATTTT. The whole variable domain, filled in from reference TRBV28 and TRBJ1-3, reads DVKVTQSSRYLVKRTGEKVFLECVQDMDHENMFWYRQDPGLGLRLIYFSYDVKMKEKGDIPEGYSVSREKKERFSLILESASTNQTSMYLCASSLGAAGNTIYFGEGSWLTVV.

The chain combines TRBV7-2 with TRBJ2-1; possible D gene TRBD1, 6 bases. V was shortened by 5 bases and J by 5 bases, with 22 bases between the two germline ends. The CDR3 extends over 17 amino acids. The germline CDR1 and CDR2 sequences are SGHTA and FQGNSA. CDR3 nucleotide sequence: TGTGCCAGCAGCCGAGGGGGTATGGTGAGGGCAAACAATGAGCAGTTCTTC. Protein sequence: CASSRGGMVRANNEQFF.

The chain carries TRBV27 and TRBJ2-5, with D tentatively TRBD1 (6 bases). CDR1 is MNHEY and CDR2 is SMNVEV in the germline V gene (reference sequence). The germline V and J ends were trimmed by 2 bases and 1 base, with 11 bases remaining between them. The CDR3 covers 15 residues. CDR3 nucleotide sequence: TGTGCCAGCAGTTTAATGGGGGCAGCCCAAGAGACCCAGTACTTC. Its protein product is CASSLMGAAQETQYF.

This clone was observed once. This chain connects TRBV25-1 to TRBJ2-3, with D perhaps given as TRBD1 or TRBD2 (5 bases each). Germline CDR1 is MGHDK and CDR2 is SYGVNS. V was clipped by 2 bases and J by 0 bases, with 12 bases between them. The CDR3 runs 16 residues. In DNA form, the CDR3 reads TGTGCCAGCAGTGAAGCCGGGGCACCGAGCACAGATACGCAGTATTTT. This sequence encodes CASSEAGAPSTDTQYF. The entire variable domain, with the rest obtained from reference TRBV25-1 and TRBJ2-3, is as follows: EADIYQTPRYLVIGTGKKITLECSQTMGHDKMYWYQQDPGMELHLIHYSYGVNSTEKGDLSSESTVSRIRTEHFPLTLESARPSHTSQYLCASSEAGAPSTDTQYFGPGTRLTVL.

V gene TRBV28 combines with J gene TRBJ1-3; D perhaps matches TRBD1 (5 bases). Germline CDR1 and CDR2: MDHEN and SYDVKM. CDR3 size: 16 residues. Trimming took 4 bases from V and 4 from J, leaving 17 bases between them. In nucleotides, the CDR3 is TGTGCCAGCAGTTCGGGGCTCCGGGGTACGGGAAACACCATATATTTT. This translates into CASSSGLRGTGNTIYF.

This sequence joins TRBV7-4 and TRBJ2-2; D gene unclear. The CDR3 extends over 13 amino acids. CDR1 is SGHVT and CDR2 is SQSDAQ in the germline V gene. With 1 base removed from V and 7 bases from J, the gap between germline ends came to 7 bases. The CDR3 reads CASSLDGCGELFF. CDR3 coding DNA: TGTGCCAGCAGCTTAGACGGATGCGGGGAGCTGTTTTTT.

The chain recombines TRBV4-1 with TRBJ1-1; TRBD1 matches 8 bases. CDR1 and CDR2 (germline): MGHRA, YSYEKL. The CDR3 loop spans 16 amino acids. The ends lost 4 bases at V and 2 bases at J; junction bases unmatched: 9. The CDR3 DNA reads TGCGCCAGCAGCCTACTACCGGGACAGGTAAACACTGAAGCTTTCTTT. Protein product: CASSLLPGQVNTEAFF.

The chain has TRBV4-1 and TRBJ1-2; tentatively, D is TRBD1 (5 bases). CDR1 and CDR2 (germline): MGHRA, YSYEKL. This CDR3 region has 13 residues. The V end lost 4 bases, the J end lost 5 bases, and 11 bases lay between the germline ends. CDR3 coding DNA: TGCGCCAGCAGCCCCCAGGGAAGGTATGGCTACACCTTC. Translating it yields CASSPQGRYGYTF.

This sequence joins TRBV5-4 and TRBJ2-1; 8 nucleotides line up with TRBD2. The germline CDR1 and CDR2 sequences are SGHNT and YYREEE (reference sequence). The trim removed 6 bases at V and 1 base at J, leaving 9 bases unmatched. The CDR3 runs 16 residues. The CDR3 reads CASNPGGAISYNEQFF. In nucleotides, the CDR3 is TGTGCCAGCAACCCGGGGGGGGCAATTTCCTACAATGAGCAGTTCTTC.

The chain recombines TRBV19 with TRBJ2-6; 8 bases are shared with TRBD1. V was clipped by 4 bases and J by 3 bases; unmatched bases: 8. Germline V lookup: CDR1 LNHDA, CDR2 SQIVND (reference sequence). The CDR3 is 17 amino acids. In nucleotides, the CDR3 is TGTGCCAGTAGTAAACGGACAGGGAATTTTGGGGCCAACGTCCTGACTTTC. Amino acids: CASSKRTGNFGANVLTF.